This TCR beta chain was sequenced during a study of CD8+ T cells in alopecia areata listed by TCRdb under 2018. Regarding the research as a whole: The treated patients, all with moderate-to-severe alopecia areata, were enrolled in an open-label pilot trial of oral tofacitinib given at 5 to 10 mg twice daily. The study used high-throughput TCRbeta sequencing to examine T cell clonal expansion in alopecia areata, in both the C3H/HeJ mouse model and human patients. Scalp clonality was compared among normal scalp (n=4), patchy alopecia areata scalp (n=8), and alopecia totalis/universalis scalp (n=8). Patients on tofacitinib were biopsied at baseline and after 4 and 24 weeks of treatment, and several of the patients also had a later scalp biopsy. Amplification of TCRbeta CDR3 regions was done by immunoSEQ multiplex PCR using 35 Vbeta forward primers and 13 Jbeta reverse primers. Human TCRbeta sequencing covered scalp tissue and sorted CD4+ and CD8+ peripheral blood T cells from patchy and totalis/universalis alopecia areata patients and healthy controls. RNA was extracted with the PAXgene miRNA kit for fixed scalp, the miRNeasy kit for PBMCs, and the RNeasy kit for mouse skin. Patients received tofacitinib for 6 to 18 months and were then followed off drug for 6 months to check for delayed response and recurrence.

Receptors were amplified or captured by the immunoSEQ multiplex PCR assay. RNA was extracted from all samples and reverse transcribed into cDNA, which served as template for TCR sequencing. SuperScript III was used to make first-strand cDNA, primed with a 2:1 mix of oligo-dT and random hexamers. A synthetic immune receptor repertoire was used to gauge amplification bias, and whatever bias remained was removed computationally. Per the authors' processing: After raw reads were preprocessed to remove errors, the CDR3 was defined following IMGT conventions as running from the conserved cysteine to phenylalanine. Clonality was computed as 1 minus the Shannon entropy, with the entropy normalized by log2 of the number of productive unique TCRs. CD4 or CD8 identity of scalp clones was inferred by cross-referencing scalp TCRbeta sequences with sorted blood CD4 and CD8 repertoires. TCRdb carries this immuneACCESS record with in-frame sequences only. Its versions omit some clonotypes, under half of them owing to an unresolved V gene in the studies checked, with the rest unexplained. V, J and clone size are those of that table, while D and trimming were read from the DNA. The sample records around 10,000 clones, over 55% of which are singletons. The ten largest clones represent about 8.1% of the sample.

The research as a whole found: Compared with mice, TCR sequences shared between patients were less clear, possibly partly because of HLA diversity across the patient population. Unlike mouse skin, where gammadelta T cells dominate, normal human skin contains resident alphabeta T cells that get sequenced too, which complicates analysis of the scalp TCR repertoire. Lesional scalp, especially in alopecia totalis/universalis, showed higher clonality and more expanded CD8+ clones than normal scalp, suggesting antigenic drive.

What this sample's time point label stands for: baseline before oral tofacitinib. Peripheral blood and lesional scalp punch biopsies were obtained from patients with alopecia areata. Scalp biopsies from humans were placed right away in PAXgene tissue containers for fixation. In the case of this clone: Which antigen it targets is not known. No base quality information exists; no much larger clone differs at one position.

Material: skin, obtained at week 0. The receptor was derived from a human donor with alopecia areata.

This receptor has the CDR3 CASSLSSYNEQFF. In nucleotides, the sequence is TGTGCCAGCAGTTTATCCAGCTACAATGAGCAGTTCTTC. The sequence is built from TRBV27 and TRBJ2-1, with the D segment identity uncertain. CDR3 length: 13 amino acids, cysteine to phenylalanine. Only CDR3 DNA is held: 39 bases, read in frame from base 1. As encoded in the germline V gene (reference sequence), CDR1 is MNHEY while CDR2 is SMNVEV. Between the V and J ends, shortened by 0 bases and 3 bases respectively, the junction contains 3 bases.